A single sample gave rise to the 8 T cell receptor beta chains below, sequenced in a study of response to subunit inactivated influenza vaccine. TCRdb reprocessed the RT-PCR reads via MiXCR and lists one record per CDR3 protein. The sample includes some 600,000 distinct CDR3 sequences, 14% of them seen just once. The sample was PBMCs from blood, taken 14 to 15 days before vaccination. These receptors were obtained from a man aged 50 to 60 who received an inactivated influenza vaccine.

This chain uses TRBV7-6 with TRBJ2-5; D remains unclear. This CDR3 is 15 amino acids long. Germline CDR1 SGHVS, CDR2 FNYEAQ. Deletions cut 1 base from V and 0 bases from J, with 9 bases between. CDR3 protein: CASSLGLGNQETQYF. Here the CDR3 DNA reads TGTGCCAGCAGCTTAGGGTTGGGGAACCAAGAGACCCAGTACTTC.

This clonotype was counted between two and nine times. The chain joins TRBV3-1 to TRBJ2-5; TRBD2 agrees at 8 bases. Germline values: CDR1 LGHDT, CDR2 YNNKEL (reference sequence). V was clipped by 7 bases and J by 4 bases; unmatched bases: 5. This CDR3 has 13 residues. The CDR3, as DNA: TGTGCCAGCAAACTAGCGGATGGAGAGACCCAGTACTTC. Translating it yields CASKLADGETQYF.

Here the CDR3 DNA reads TGTGCCAGCAGCGAACCGGGAACAACCTACGAGCAGTACTTC. It specifies CASSEPGTTYEQYF. The chain joins TRBV13 to TRBJ2-7, with a possible D match to TRBD2 (5 bases). V was shortened by 5 bases and J by 2 bases, with 13 bases between the two germline ends. CDR3 length equals 14 residues. The germline V gene encodes CDR1 PRHDT and CDR2 FYEKMQ (reference sequence).

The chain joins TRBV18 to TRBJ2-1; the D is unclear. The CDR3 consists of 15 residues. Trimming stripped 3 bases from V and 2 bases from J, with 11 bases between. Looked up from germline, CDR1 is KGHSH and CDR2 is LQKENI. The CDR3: CASSPRAAPYNEQFF. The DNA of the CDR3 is TGTGCCAGCTCACCCCGGGCAGCACCCTACAATGAGCAGTTCTTC.

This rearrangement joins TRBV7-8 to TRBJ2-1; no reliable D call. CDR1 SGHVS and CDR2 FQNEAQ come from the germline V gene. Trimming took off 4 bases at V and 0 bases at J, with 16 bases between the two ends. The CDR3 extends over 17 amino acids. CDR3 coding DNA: TGTGCCAGCAGCTCCTCTAAGGGTGAAACCTCCTACAATGAGCAGTTCTTC. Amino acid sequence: CASSSSKGETSYNEQFF.

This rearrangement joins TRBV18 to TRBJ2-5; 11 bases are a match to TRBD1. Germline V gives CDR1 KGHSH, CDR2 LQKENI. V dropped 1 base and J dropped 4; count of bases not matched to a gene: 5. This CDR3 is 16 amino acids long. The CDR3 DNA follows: TGTGCCAGCTCACCACGGACAGGGGGCTTCGTAGAGACCCAGTACTTC. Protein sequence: CASSPRTGGFVETQYF.

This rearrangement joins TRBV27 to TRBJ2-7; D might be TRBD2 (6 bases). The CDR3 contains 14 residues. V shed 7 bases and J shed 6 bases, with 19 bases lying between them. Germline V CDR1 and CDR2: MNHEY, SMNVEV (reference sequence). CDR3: CASTGLASRGEQYF. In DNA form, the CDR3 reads TGTGCCAGCACGGGACTGGCATCACGGGGCGAGCAGTACTTC.

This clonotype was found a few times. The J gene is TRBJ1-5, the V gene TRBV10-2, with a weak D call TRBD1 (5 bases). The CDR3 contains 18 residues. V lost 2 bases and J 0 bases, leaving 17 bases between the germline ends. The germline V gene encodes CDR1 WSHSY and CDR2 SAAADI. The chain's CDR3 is CASSEGTRHDFSNQPQHF. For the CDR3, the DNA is TGCGCCAGCAGTGAGGGGACTCGACACGACTTTAGCAATCAGCCCCAGCATTTT.